A selection of T cell receptor beta chains follows, all from one sample in a study of cytomegalovirus exposure and HLA in healthy donors. Produced via immunoSEQ multiplex PCR; TCRdb's table is partial and in-frame only. The sample contains about 170,000 clones, about 79% of which appear only once. The sequencing sample was made of PBMCs. The source of these receptors is a female donor in good health and CMV-seronegative. CDR3s include the opening cysteine and the closing phenylalanine or tryptophan. D genes are given only for firm matches. Part of the rows lack a size; the others show once, few, many or a class for expanded clones.

size: .
D: TRBD1
V: TRBV19
J: TRBJ2-7
DNA: TGTGCCAGCAGAAGGTCGGGACAGGCCTACGAGCAGTACTTC
CDR3: CASRRSGQAYEQYF

size: .
D: TRBD2
V: TRBV5-1
J: TRBJ2-7
DNA: TGCGCCAGCAGCGGGAGGGTCTCCTACGAGCAGTACTTC
CDR3: CASSGRVSYEQYF

size: .
D: TRBD2
V: TRBV9
J: TRBJ2-1
DNA: TGTGCCAGCAGCGTATTGGCTAGCGGGAACGATGAGCAGTTCTTC
CDR3: CASSVLASGNDEQFF

size: .
D: TRBD2
V: TRBV5-4
J: TRBJ2-3
DNA: TGTGCCAGCAGCTTAGCCAGCGGGGAAAAGGATACGCAGTATTTT
CDR3: CASSLASGEKDTQYF

size: .
D: TRBD2
V: TRBV9
J: TRBJ2-5
DNA: TGTGCCAGCAGCCTTAGCGGGAGCGTCGGAGAGACCCAGTACTTC
CDR3: CASSLSGSVGETQYF

size: .
D: .
V: TRBV7-9
J: TRBJ2-7
DNA: TGTGCCAGCAGCAGCCCTCCAAGCTCCTACGAGCAGTACTTC
CDR3: CASSSPPSSYEQYF

size: .
D: TRBD2
V: TRBV5-1
J: TRBJ2-7
DNA: TGCGCCAGCAGCTTGGGTAGCGGGACAAATGAGCAGTACTTC
CDR3: CASSLGSGTNEQYF

size: .
D: TRBD1
V: TRBV18
J: TRBJ2-7
DNA: TGTGCCAGCTCACCACGGGACGGACGACAGGGCGAGCAGTACTTC
CDR3: CASSPRDGRQGEQYF

size: .
D: .
V: TRBV9
J: TRBJ2-3
DNA: TGTGCCAGCAGCGTAGAAGTTAGCATCGATACGCAGTATTTT
CDR3: CASSVEVSIDTQYF

size: .
D: .
V: TRBV28
J: TRBJ1-3
DNA: TGTGCCAGCAGCCCGGGCAGGGCTTACTTCTCTGGAAACACCATATATTTT
CDR3: CASSPGRAYFSGNTIYF

size: .
D: TRBD1
V: TRBV28
J: TRBJ1-3
DNA: TGTGCCAGCAGTTTTATGACAGGGAGAGGAAACACCATATATTTT
CDR3: CASSFMTGRGNTIYF

size: few
D: .
V: TRBV10-3
J: TRBJ2-1
DNA: TGTGCCATCAGTGCAACCTCGCCTTCCAGCTCCTACAATGAGCAGTTCTTC
CDR3: CAISATSPSSSYNEQFF

size: .
D: .
V: TRBV5-5
J: TRBJ2-5
DNA: TGTGCCAGCAGGAGAGGCGGGGCGGAGACCCAGTACTTC
CDR3: CASRRGGAETQYF

size: few
D: .
V: TRBV5-4
J: TRBJ2-6
DNA: TGTGCCAGCAGCTTGGGGAGCCTCTCTGGGGCCAACGTCCTGACTTTC
CDR3: CASSLGSLSGANVLTF

size: .
D: TRBD1
V: TRBV15
J: TRBJ1-2
DNA: TGTGCCACCAGCAGAGATCGTAACAGGGGGCTAGGTGGCTACACCTTC
CDR3: CATSRDRNRGLGGYTF

size: few
D: TRBD1
V: TRBV9
J: TRBJ1-1
DNA: TGTGCCAGCAGCGGGGGGGGTTGGACAGGGGAGAGTTCTGGCTCATGGAGCACTGAAGCTTTCTTT
CDR3: CASSGGGWTGESSGSWSTEAFF

size: .
D: .
V: TRBV6-6
J: TRBJ2-1
DNA: TGTGCCAGCAGTTACACAGGGTTTGGCAATGAGCAGTTCTTC
CDR3: CASSYTGFGNEQFF